These T cell receptor beta chains were read from a single sample in a study of cytomegalovirus exposure and HLA in healthy donors. Libraries were prepared by immunoSEQ multiplex PCR; TCRdb keeps only in-frame clonotypes and omits some of them. The top ten clones hold under 0.8% of a sample with 140,000 to 150,000 clones, approximately 90% of them seen once. The sample was PBMCs. These receptor sequences come from a man aged 18 to 35 in good health and CMV-seronegative. The CDR3 runs from the conserved cysteine through the conserved F or W. A D gene is named only where the DNA matches it firmly. Size is omitted from some rows. Given values are once, few, many or a class for expanded clones.

once	TRBD1	TRBV25-1	TRBJ1-1	CASSLTDRVNTEAFF	TGTGCCAGCAGCCTTACAGACAGGGTGAACACTGAAGCTTTCTTT
NA	NA	TRBV11-2	TRBJ2-1	CASSSLNEQFF	TGTGCCAGCAGCTCACTAAATGAGCAGTTCTTC
NA	TRBD2	TRBV6-5	TRBJ2-1	CASSYRSSGGYNEQFF	TGTGCCAGCAGTTATCGGTCTAGCGGGGGCTACAATGAGCAGTTCTTC
NA	TRBD1	TRBV5-4	TRBJ2-7	CASSLTGDYEQYF	TGTGCCAGCAGCTTGACAGGGGACTACGAGCAGTACTTC
NA	TRBD1	TRBV6-5	TRBJ1-2	CASKGQGDYGYTF	TGTGCCAGCAAGGGACAGGGCGACTATGGCTACACCTTC
NA	TRBD2	TRBV6-1	TRBJ2-3	CASKLAGGGADTQYF	TGTGCCAGCAAATTAGCGGGGGGCGGGGCAGATACGCAGTATTTT
NA	NA	TRBV27	TRBJ2-2	CASRLGPNTGELFF	TGTGCCAGCAGACTAGGACCGAACACCGGGGAGCTGTTTTTT
NA	TRBD1	TRBV4-3	TRBJ2-1	CASSQEYRGNNEQFF	TGCGCCAGCAGCCAAGAATACAGGGGAAACAATGAGCAGTTCTTC
NA	TRBD2	TRBV19	TRBJ2-5	CASSIEGVAGLETQYF	TGTGCCAGTAGTATAGAGGGGGTAGCGGGGTTAGAGACCCAGTACTTC
NA	NA	TRBV4-3	TRBJ2-5	CASSQVSGETQYF	TGCGCCAGCAGCCAAGTGTCCGGGGAGACCCAGTACTTC
NA	TRBD1	TRBV7-2	TRBJ2-2	CASSFRDSTGELFF	TGTGCCAGCAGCTTCCGGGACAGCACCGGGGAGCTGTTTTTT
NA	TRBD1	TRBV6-1	TRBJ1-4	CASSIKQGGKEKLFF	TGTGCCAGCAGCATAAAACAGGGGGGCAAGGAAAAACTGTTTTTT
NA	TRBD2	TRBV7-7	TRBJ2-3	CASSLGREGTDTQYF	TGTGCCAGCAGCTTGGGGCGGGAGGGCACAGATACGCAGTATTTT
NA	NA	TRBV5-1	TRBJ2-1	CASSLYEVAEQFF	TGCGCCAGCAGCTTGTATGAGGTCGCTGAGCAGTTCTTC
few	NA	TRBV5-1	TRBJ2-5	CASSLEPGLQETQYF	TGCGCCAGCAGCTTGGAGCCGGGACTCCAAGAGACCCAGTACTTC
NA	TRBD1	TRBV6-4	TRBJ1-1	CASSRDRGGTEAFF	TGTGCCAGCAGTCGGGACAGGGGGGGCACTGAAGCTTTCTTT
NA	NA	TRBV5-6	TRBJ1-1	CASSPFRNTEAFF	TGTGCCAGCAGCCCCTTCAGGAACACTGAAGCTTTCTTT
NA	TRBD2	TRBV5-4	TRBJ2-5	CASSSTTSGGETQYF	TGTGCCAGCAGCTCCACGACTAGCGGGGGAGAGACCCAGTACTTC
NA	TRBD2	TRBV27	TRBJ2-1	CASSFAGLAGRNEQFF	TGTGCCAGCAGTTTTGCGGGACTAGCGGGAAGGAATGAGCAGTTCTTC
NA	NA	TRBV20-1	TRBJ2-5	CSLGAQYF	TGCAGTCTCGGGGCCCAGTACTTC
NA	NA	TRBV6-5	TRBJ1-3	CASSYSRTLAGNTIYF	TGTGCCAGCAGTTACTCTAGGACACTTGCTGGAAACACCATATATTTT
NA	NA	TRBV27	TRBJ1-1	CASSFFQGSSEAFF	TGTGCCAGCAGTTTTTTTCAGGGTTCTTCTGAAGCTTTCTTT
once	TRBD2	TRBV27	TRBJ2-2	CASSPPGREAGELFF	TGTGCCAGCAGTCCCCCGGGGAGGGAGGCCGGGGAGCTGTTTTTT
NA	TRBD2	TRBV15	TRBJ2-1	CATSTGLAGDSEFF	TGTGCCACCAGCACGGGACTAGCGGGAGATTCGGAGTTCTTC
NA	NA	TRBV27	TRBJ2-3	CASSGHAADTQYF	TGTGCCAGCAGTGGGCACGCAGCAGATACGCAGTATTTT
NA	TRBD1	TRBV30	TRBJ1-6	CAWSDTTGTGSPLHF	TGTGCCTGGAGTGACACGACAGGGACGGGTTCACCCCTCCACTTT
NA	TRBD2	TRBV27	TRBJ2-1	CASSFLPSGRGDEQFF	TGTGCCAGCAGTTTTTTGCCTAGCGGGAGGGGTGATGAGCAGTTCTTC